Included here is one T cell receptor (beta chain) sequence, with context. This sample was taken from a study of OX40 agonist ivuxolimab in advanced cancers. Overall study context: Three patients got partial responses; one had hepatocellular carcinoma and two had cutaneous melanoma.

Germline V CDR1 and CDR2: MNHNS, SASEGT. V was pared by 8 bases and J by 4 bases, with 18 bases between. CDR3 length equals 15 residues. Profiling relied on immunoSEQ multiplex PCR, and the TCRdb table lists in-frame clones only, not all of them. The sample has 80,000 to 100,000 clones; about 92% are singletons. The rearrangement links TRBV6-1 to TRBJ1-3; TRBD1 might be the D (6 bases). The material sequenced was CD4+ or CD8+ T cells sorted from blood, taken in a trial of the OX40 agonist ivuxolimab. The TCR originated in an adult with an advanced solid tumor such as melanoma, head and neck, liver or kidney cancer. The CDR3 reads CASEIQQGSGNTIYF. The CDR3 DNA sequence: TGTGCCAGCGAAATCCAACAGGGATCCGGAAACACCATATATTTT.